These 16 T cell receptor beta chains were all obtained from the same sample, sequenced in a study of human T cells and chemical hapten exposure. Documented time point: patch test 3, about 24 weeks after DPC sensitization. Regarding treatment: therapeutic diphenylcyclopropenone sensitization with weekly scalp DPC. TCRdb re-analysed the RACE reads in MiXCR, keeping a single row per CDR3 protein. This table has some 84,000 distinct CDR3 sequences, about a tenth appearing once. Sequencing used whole blood, obtained in connection with sensitization to the hapten diphenylcyclopropenone (DPC). These receptors originate from a woman aged 45 to 65 with alopecia areata. Some clones in this sample may be carry-over from other donors' samples.

The chain combines TRBV19 with TRBJ2-3; D unresolved. CDR1 and CDR2 (germline): LNHDA, SQIVND (reference sequence). Trimming shortened V by 4 bases and J by 7 bases, and 6 bases separated the two germline ends. This CDR3 contains 11 residues. Here the CDR3 DNA reads TGTGCCAGTAGTACCTCGAATACGCAGTATTTT. It encodes CASSTSNTQYF. The full variable domain, completed using reference TRBV19 and TRBJ2-3, is DGGITQSPKYLFRKEGQNVTLSCEQNLNHDAMYWYRQDPGQGLRLIYYSQIVNDFQKGDIAEGYSVSREKKESFPLTVTSAQKNPTAFYLCASSTSNTQYFGPGTRLTVL.

Concerning this clonotype: This may be a read error, as it is one base from a much larger clone. The rearrangement uses TRBV7-3 and TRBJ2-1; 14 bases map to TRBD2. Germline assignment: CDR1 SGHTA and CDR2 FQGTGA. The CDR3 totals 16 residues. CDR3 bases: TGTGCCAGCAGCTCACGGACTAGCGGGGGGTACAATGAGCGGTTCTTC. Encoded protein: CASSSRTSGGYNERFF.

There are many counts of this clonotype. V is TRBV29-1 and J is TRBJ2-5; 11 nucleotides line up with TRBD1. The V gene end was trimmed by 5 bases and the J gene end by 7 bases; junction bases not matched to a gene: 9. The germline V gene encodes CDR1 SQVTM and CDR2 ANQGSEA. This CDR3 region has 14 residues. The CDR3 DNA sequence: TGCAGCGTTTGGACAGGGGGCACGGCGGGGACCCAGTACTTC. Its translation is CSVWTGGTAGTQYF.

Ten or more counts support this clonotype. The chain employs TRBV10-2 and TRBJ1-2; D is possibly TRBD1 (5 bases). The CDR3 spans 13 residues. Trimming removed 3 bases from V and 2 bases from J, with 7 bases in between. In germline, CDR1 is WSHSY, CDR2 SAAADI. DNA for the CDR3: TGCGCCAGCAGTGACAGGGAGAACTATGGCTACACCTTC. Translation gives CASSDRENYGYTF.

There are many counts of this clonotype. The chain links TRBV19 to TRBJ1-6; D perhaps matches TRBD1 (6 bases). Germline CDR1 reads LNHDA; CDR2 reads SQIVND (reference sequence). This CDR3 is built from 15 residues. V was trimmed by 4 bases and J by 7 bases, leaving 14 bases between them. The DNA for the CDR3 is TGTGCCAGTAGTACCAGGGGCCGGACCAATTCACCCCTCCACTTT. Its protein is CASSTRGRTNSPLHF.

This clonotype has ten or more counts. The chain employs TRBV12-3 or TRBV12-4 and TRBJ1-2; 7 nucleotides match TRBD1. Trimming at V came to 6 bases and at J to 5 bases, leaving 9 bases not matched to a gene. There are 14 residues in the CDR3. The CDR3 here is CASSLRGTEYGYTF. The CDR3 region has the DNA TGTGCCAGCAGCCTCCGGGGGACAGAGTATGGCTACACCTTC.

The sample holds many counts of this clonotype. The chain couples TRBV20-1 to TRBJ1-4; D remains unclear. The CDR3 contains 14 residues. V shed 0 bases and J shed 8 bases, with 13 bases lying between them. The V gene's germline CDR1 is DFQATT and CDR2 SNEGSKA (reference sequence). The CDR3 region is CSARDVASREKLFF. CDR3 bases: TGCAGTGCTAGAGATGTAGCGTCTCGAGAAAAACTGTTTTTT.

Only a few counts were recorded for this clonotype. This chain uses TRBV10-3 with TRBJ1-1, with D maybe TRBD1 (5 bases). V shed 6 bases and J shed 2 bases, with 13 bases lying between them. This CDR3 is built from 14 residues. CDR1 ENHRY and CDR2 SYGVKD come from the germline V gene. The CDR3 DNA sequence: TGTGCCATCAGATCCGGGACGGTAAACACTGAAGCTTTCTTT. This sequence encodes CAIRSGTVNTEAFF.

This clonotype was recorded at least ten times. Because the CDR3's place on the DNA is in doubt, the DNA is left out and the CDR3 is given as listed by TCRdb. This chain joins TRBV21-1 and TRBJ2-3; the table's D call, TRBD1, has no DNA check behind it. TRBV21-1 is a listed pseudogene. From its first to its last residue, the CDR3 has 16 amino acids. The CDR3 sequence: CASSWGTGSSTDTQYF.

V is TRBV20-1 and J is TRBJ2-3; 9 bases fit TRBD2. This CDR3 spans 15 amino acids. Unmatched junction bases numbered 7, after V lost 6 bases and J lost 0 bases. Germline values: CDR1 DFQATT, CDR2 SNEGSKA (reference sequence). The CDR3 here is CSAPAGGGSTDTQYF. CDR3 coding DNA: TGCAGTGCACCAGCGGGAGGTGGCAGCACAGATACGCAGTATTTT.

This clonotype was seen ten or more times. This sequence joins TRBV28 and TRBJ2-4, with D unclear. Per germline, CDR1 MDHEN and CDR2 SYDVKM. CDR3 length equals 12 residues. The germline V and J ends were trimmed by 2 bases and 1 base, with 0 bases remaining between them. The CDR3 coding sequence is TGTGCCAGCAGTTTAGCCAAAAACATTCAGTACTTC. It specifies CASSLAKNIQYF.

This clonotype was observed at least ten times. The CDR3 region has the DNA TGCAGTGCTAGAGATCAGTGGAGCTCCTACAATGAGCAGTTCTTC. Translation: CSARDQWSSYNEQFF. This sequence joins TRBV20-1 and TRBJ2-1; D is uncertain. The CDR3 totals 15 residues. Germline CDR1 DFQATT, CDR2 SNEGSKA (reference sequence). V lost 0 bases to trimming and J lost 0 bases, with 9 bases between them.

This clonotype was counted between two and nine times. The chain joins TRBV28 to TRBJ1-2; 7 nucleotides align to TRBD1. The junction had 14 bases not matched to a gene; V was cut back by 6 bases and J by 7 bases. The CDR3 totals 15 residues. Per the germline V gene, CDR1 is MDHEN and CDR2 is SYDVKM. CDR3 residues: CASSQLRDSIGGYTF. The CDR3 nucleotides read TGTGCCAGCAGCCAGCTAAGGGACAGTATTGGTGGCTACACCTTC.

This clonotype was seen a handful of times. V usage is TRBV29-1 and J usage is TRBJ2-7; TRBD2 might be the D (5 bases). V lost 3 bases to trimming and J lost 3 bases, with 12 bases between them. Germline V gene lookup returns CDR1 SQVTM and CDR2 ANQGSEA. CDR3 length: 13 amino acids. In nucleotides, the CDR3 is TGCAGCGTTGAGAAGACGGCGGGCTACGAGCAGTACTTC. Amino acids: CSVEKTAGYEQYF.

This clonotype was recorded at least ten times. CDR3 sequence reads: CSATETGTMNEQYF. In nucleotides, the CDR3 is TGCAGTGCTACAGAGACAGGTACCATGAACGAGCAGTACTTC. The rearrangement links TRBV20-1 to TRBJ2-7; D possibly corresponds to TRBD1 (6 bases). Germline V gene data show CDR1 as DFQATT and CDR2 as SNEGSKA (reference sequence). The CDR3 is 14 residues long. Trimming stripped 4 bases from V and 5 bases from J, with 18 bases between.

The table lists this clonotype with a few counts. The genes are TRBV5-1 and TRBJ2-1; D unclear. This CDR3 contains 14 residues. Between the trimmed V and J ends, which lost 1 base and 8 bases, there was a span of 13 bases. In germline, CDR1 is SGHRS, CDR2 YFSETQ. The CDR3 coding sequence is TGCGCCAGCAGCTTGAGGGTACGGGTGGATGAGCAGTTCTTC. Amino acid sequence: CASSLRVRVDEQFF.